This T cell receptor (beta chain) emerged from a study of T cell repertoires in cytomegalovirus infection. Study summary: Both a matching HLA type and CMV infection were indicated by public TCR beta signatures.

In TCRdb, the reads were re-called with MiXCR into one record per CDR3 protein. The sample has around 450,000 distinct CDR3 sequences; 10% to 12% are singletons. The table lists this clonotype with many counts. No antigen is known for it. Regarding the study as a whole: The cumulative frequency of public TCR beta families identified carriers of CMV plus the relevant HLA.

The germline V gene encodes CDR1 SGHRS and CDR2 YFSETQ. The CDR3 covers 14 residues. The V end was cut by 2 bases, the J end by 4 bases, with 12 bases between. The sequencing sample was made of PBMCs. The chain couples TRBV5-1 to TRBJ1-1, with D perhaps TRBD1 (5 bases). This sequence was found in a human donor in good health (CMV status not recorded). Some clones in this sample may be carry-over from other donors' samples. The CDR3 sequence is CASSLGGVGTEAFF. The CDR3 bases are TGCGCCAGCAGCTTAGGAGGGGTTGGCACTGAAGCTTTCTTT.